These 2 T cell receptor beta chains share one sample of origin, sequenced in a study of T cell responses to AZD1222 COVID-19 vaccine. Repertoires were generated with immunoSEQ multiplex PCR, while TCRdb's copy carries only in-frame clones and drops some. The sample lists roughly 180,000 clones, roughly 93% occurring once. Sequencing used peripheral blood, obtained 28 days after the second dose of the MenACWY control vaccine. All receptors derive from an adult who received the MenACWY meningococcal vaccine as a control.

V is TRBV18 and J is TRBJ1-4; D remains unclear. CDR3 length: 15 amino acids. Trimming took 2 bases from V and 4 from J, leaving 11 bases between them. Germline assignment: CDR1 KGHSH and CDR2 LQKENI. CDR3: CASSPLVRSNEKLFF. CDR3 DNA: TGTGCCAGCTCACCATTAGTCAGGAGTAATGAAAAACTGTTTTTT.

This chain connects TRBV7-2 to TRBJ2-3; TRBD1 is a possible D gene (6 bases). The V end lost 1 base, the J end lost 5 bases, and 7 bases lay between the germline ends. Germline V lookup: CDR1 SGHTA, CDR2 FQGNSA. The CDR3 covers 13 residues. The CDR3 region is CASSLGRGDTQYF. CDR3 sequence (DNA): TGTGCCAGCAGCTTAGGCAGGGGAGATACGCAGTATTTT. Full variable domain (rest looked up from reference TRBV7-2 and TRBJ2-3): GAGVSQSPSNKVTEKGKDVELRCDPISGHTALYWYRQSLGQGLEFLIYFQGNSAPDKSGLPSDRFSAERTGGSVSTLTIQRTQQEDSAVYLCASSLGRGDTQYFGPGTRLTVL.